There are many counts of the clone carrying this T cell receptor (beta chain). These data are taken from a study of breast tumors, draining lymph nodes, adjacent tissues. Axillary draining lymph nodes of breast cancer patients supplied the node samples. Via MiXCR, TCRdb re-called the multiplex PCR reads, giving one row per CDR3 protein. The sample lists 200,000 to 300,000 distinct CDR3 sequences, roughly 30% occurring once. J was trimmed by 5 bases and V by 9 bases; bases with no gene match: 9. The V gene's germline CDR1 is MNHNS and CDR2 SASEGT. This CDR3 is built from 13 residues. Material: axillary lymph node tissue. The chain joins TRBV6-1 to TRBJ2-5; 7 bases agree with TRBD2. The TCR was taken from a female donor with breast cancer. Some clones in this sample may be carry-over from other donors' samples. In nucleotides, the CDR3 is TGTGCCAGGGCAGCGGGGCCGGCGGAGACCCAGTACTTC. It specifies CARAAGPAETQYF.